The rows below give T cell receptor beta chains drawn from one sample of a study of OX40 agonist ivuxolimab in advanced cancers. Assay: immunoSEQ multiplex PCR; the TCRdb copy retains only in-frame clones and omits some. The sample lists tens of thousands of clones, roughly 86% occurring once. The sequences come from CD4+ or CD8+ T cells sorted from blood, collected in a trial of the OX40 agonist ivuxolimab. All receptors derive from an adult with an advanced solid tumor such as melanoma, head and neck, liver or kidney cancer. Both conserved end residues are part of each CDR3. The order of the fields is V gene, J gene, D gene, clone size, CDR3 length, CDR3 DNA, CDR3 protein. D genes are given only for firm matches. Only some rows state a clone size, as once, few, many or a class for expanded clones.

v_call: TRBV5-4; j_call: TRBJ2-2; d_call: TRBD2; clone_size: .; cdr3_length: 16; cdr3_nt: TGTGCCAGCAGCTTGGAAGGTCTAGCGGGGGCCGGGGAGCTGTTTTTT; cdr3_aa: CASSLEGLAGAGELFF
v_call: TRBV7-8; j_call: TRBJ2-1; d_call: .; clone_size: .; cdr3_length: 13; cdr3_nt: TGTGCCAGCAAACGTAGACGGGACAATGAGCAGTTCTTC; cdr3_aa: CASKRRRDNEQFF
v_call: TRBV5-4; j_call: TRBJ1-2; d_call: .; clone_size: .; cdr3_length: 14; cdr3_nt: TGTGCCAGCAGCCAAGATCAACAGGGTAGAGGCTACACCTTC; cdr3_aa: CASSQDQQGRGYTF
v_call: TRBV6-1; j_call: TRBJ2-5; d_call: .; clone_size: .; cdr3_length: 18; cdr3_nt: TGTGCCAGCAGTGAATTAAGGGGCGGCGGGGGCCGCCAAGAGACCCAGTACTTC; cdr3_aa: CASSELRGGGGRQETQYF
v_call: TRBV10-3; j_call: TRBJ2-7; d_call: .; clone_size: .; cdr3_length: 12; cdr3_nt: TGTGCCATCAGCGGACAGATGATCGAGCAGTACTTC; cdr3_aa: CAISGQMIEQYF
v_call: TRBV18; j_call: TRBJ1-6; d_call: .; clone_size: .; cdr3_length: 16; cdr3_nt: TGTGCCAGCTCACCAAGTACAGGTGGGATGACTTCACCCCTCCACTTT; cdr3_aa: CASSPSTGGMTSPLHF
v_call: TRBV6-5; j_call: TRBJ1-3; d_call: .; clone_size: .; cdr3_length: 15; cdr3_nt: TGTGCCAGCAGACCAAACAGGGACTCTGGAAACACCATATATTTT; cdr3_aa: CASRPNRDSGNTIYF
v_call: TRBV6-5; j_call: TRBJ2-1; d_call: .; clone_size: .; cdr3_length: 13; cdr3_nt: TGTGCCAGCAGCCCTAACCTCAATAATGAGCAGTTCTTC; cdr3_aa: CASSPNLNNEQFF
v_call: TRBV10-3; j_call: TRBJ2-3; d_call: TRBD2; clone_size: .; cdr3_length: 14; cdr3_nt: TGTGCCATCAGTGGGGGGACTAGGGCAGATACGCAGTATTTT; cdr3_aa: CAISGGTRADTQYF
v_call: TRBV7-2; j_call: TRBJ2-4; d_call: .; clone_size: once; cdr3_length: 14; cdr3_nt: TGTGCCACCCCCTCGGGGACGGCCAAAAACATTCAGTACTTC; cdr3_aa: CATPSGTAKNIQYF
v_call: TRBV4-2; j_call: TRBJ1-5; d_call: TRBD1; clone_size: .; cdr3_length: 15; cdr3_nt: TGTGCCAGCAGCCGGACAGGGGACGGCAATCAGCCCCAGCATTTT; cdr3_aa: CASSRTGDGNQPQHF
v_call: TRBV19; j_call: TRBJ2-5; d_call: TRBD1; clone_size: .; cdr3_length: 14; cdr3_nt: TGTGCCAGTAGTAGACAGGGGGCCGAGGAGACCCAGTACTTC; cdr3_aa: CASSRQGAEETQYF
v_call: TRBV5-6; j_call: TRBJ2-2; d_call: .; clone_size: once; cdr3_length: 15; cdr3_nt: TGTGCCAGCAGCTTTTTGCAAGGGTCCGCCGGGGAGCTGTTTTTT; cdr3_aa: CASSFLQGSAGELFF
v_call: TRBV6-1; j_call: TRBJ1-5; d_call: TRBD1; clone_size: .; cdr3_length: 15; cdr3_nt: TGTGCCAGCCTTCAACAGGGGGCGAGTATGCAGCCCCAGCATTTT; cdr3_aa: CASLQQGASMQPQHF
v_call: TRBV6-1; j_call: TRBJ1-3; d_call: TRBD1; clone_size: .; cdr3_length: 15; cdr3_nt: TGTGCCAGCAGTATAGACAGGGCCTCTGGAAACACCATATATTTT; cdr3_aa: CASSIDRASGNTIYF
v_call: TRBV7-3; j_call: TRBJ2-3; d_call: .; clone_size: .; cdr3_length: 12; cdr3_nt: TGTGCCAGCAGCTTAAATGCAGATACGCAGTATTTT; cdr3_aa: CASSLNADTQYF
v_call: TRBV9; j_call: TRBJ1-1; d_call: .; clone_size: few; cdr3_length: 14; cdr3_nt: TGTGCCAGCAGCCCCCAGACAGGCAACACTGAAGCTTTCTTT; cdr3_aa: CASSPQTGNTEAFF
v_call: TRBV5-1; j_call: TRBJ1-5; d_call: .; clone_size: .; cdr3_length: 17; cdr3_nt: TGCGCCAGCAGCTCCTCCCGCAGGGAGGAAAGCAATCAGCCCCAGCATTTT; cdr3_aa: CASSSSRREESNQPQHF
v_call: TRBV5-1; j_call: TRBJ2-7; d_call: TRBD1; clone_size: .; cdr3_length: 14; cdr3_nt: TGCGCCAGCATGGTTGGGACAGCACCCTACGAGCAGTACTTC; cdr3_aa: CASMVGTAPYEQYF
v_call: TRBV29-1; j_call: TRBJ1-3; d_call: .; clone_size: .; cdr3_length: 16; cdr3_nt: TGCAGCGTTGAAGACTCGGGGGCTAAAGGTGGAAACACCATATATTTT; cdr3_aa: CSVEDSGAKGGNTIYF
v_call: TRBV28; j_call: TRBJ1-5; d_call: TRBD1; clone_size: .; cdr3_length: 18; cdr3_nt: TGTGCCAGCACCCGGCCGGGACAGGGGGCCGCTGGCAATCAGCCCCAGCATTTT; cdr3_aa: CASTRPGQGAAGNQPQHF
v_call: TRBV7-9; j_call: TRBJ1-5; d_call: TRBD1; clone_size: .; cdr3_length: 17; cdr3_nt: TGTGCCAGCAGCCCCGGGACAGGACATAATAGCAATCAGCCCCAGCATTTT; cdr3_aa: CASSPGTGHNSNQPQHF
v_call: TRBV28; j_call: TRBJ2-5; d_call: TRBD2; clone_size: .; cdr3_length: 13; cdr3_nt: TGTGCCAGCGGAGCGGGATCCCAAGAGACCCAGTACTTC; cdr3_aa: CASGAGSQETQYF
v_call: TRBV6-5; j_call: TRBJ2-1; d_call: TRBD1; clone_size: .; cdr3_length: 16; cdr3_nt: TGTGCCAGCAGTTACTCCCCACCGGGACAGGGGAAATTGCAGTTCTTC; cdr3_aa: CASSYSPPGQGKLQFF
v_call: TRBV16; j_call: TRBJ2-6; d_call: .; clone_size: few; cdr3_length: 18; cdr3_nt: TGTGCCAGCAGCCAATGGAGAGCGTCAGGCTCTGGGGCCAACGTCCTGACTTTC; cdr3_aa: CASSQWRASGSGANVLTF
v_call: TRBV30; j_call: TRBJ2-2; d_call: TRBD1; clone_size: .; cdr3_length: 16; cdr3_nt: TGTGCCTGGGACGCCCTCGCAACAGGGGCGACCGGGGAGCTGTTTTTT; cdr3_aa: CAWDALATGATGELFF
v_call: TRBV29-1; j_call: TRBJ1-2; d_call: .; clone_size: .; cdr3_length: 13; cdr3_nt: TGCAGCGTTTTTCGGGGCGGCGACTATGGCTACACCTTC; cdr3_aa: CSVFRGGDYGYTF